This T cell receptor (beta chain) was observed in a study of T-cell reconstitution after alpha-beta-depleted transplantation in children. Whole-study results and caveats: Among T cells one year after transplant, newly produced cells accounted for most counts and diversity.

This clonotype came up many times. The antigen is unknown. Molecular barcoding with unique molecular identifiers was used for the TCRbeta library. One entry per CDR3 protein, called by TCRdb with MiXCR from the PCR reads. This sample has approximately 170,000 distinct CDR3 sequences; around 10% occur once, and the top ten carry about 12%. Trimming shortened V by 4 bases and J by 1 base, and 8 bases separated the two germline ends. The V gene's germline CDR1 is DFQATT and CDR2 SNEGSKA (reference sequence). The CDR3 sequence is 13 residues long. The TCR sequence derives from a boy aged 2-9 years with acute myeloid leukemia, due to receive a stem cell transplant. Sample: PBMCs, taken before TCRalphabeta/CD19-depleted stem cell transplant. The chain joins TRBV20-1 to TRBJ2-1, with D maybe TRBD1 (6 bases). The CDR3 nucleotides read TGCAGTGCTAATCAGGGGTCCTACAATGAGCAGTTCTTC. The encoded protein is CSANQGSYNEQFF.